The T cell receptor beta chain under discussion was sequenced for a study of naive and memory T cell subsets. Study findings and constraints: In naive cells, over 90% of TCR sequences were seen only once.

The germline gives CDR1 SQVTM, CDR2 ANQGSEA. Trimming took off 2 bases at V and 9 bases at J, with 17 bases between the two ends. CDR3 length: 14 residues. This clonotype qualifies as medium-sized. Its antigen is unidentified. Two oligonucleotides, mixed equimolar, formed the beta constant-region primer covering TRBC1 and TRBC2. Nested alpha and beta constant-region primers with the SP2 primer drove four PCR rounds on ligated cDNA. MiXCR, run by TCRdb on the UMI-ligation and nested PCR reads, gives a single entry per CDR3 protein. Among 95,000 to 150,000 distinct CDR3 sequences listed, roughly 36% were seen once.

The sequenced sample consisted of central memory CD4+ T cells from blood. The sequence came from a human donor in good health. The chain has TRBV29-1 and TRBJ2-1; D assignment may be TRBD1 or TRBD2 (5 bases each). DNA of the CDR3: TGCAGCGTTGAAATTGGGGGAGCGCTCGGTGAGCAGTTCTTC. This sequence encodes CSVEIGGALGEQFF.